The source of this TCR beta chain is a study of Graves' ophthalmopathy and Graves' hyperthyroidism. Study-level points and caveats: Blood also contained most of the expanded thyroid clonotypes above 0.001 frequency.

RNA transcripts were the source from which TCR beta CDR3 regions were amplified. The authors performed first-round RT-PCR with HTBI primers and then a second-round multiplex PCR. TCRdb called the multiplex PCR reads again in MiXCR, with one record for every CDR3 protein. This table holds about 700,000 distinct CDR3 sequences, roughly 40% found once. Regarding this clonotype: The antigen is not known.

Germline V gene lookup returns CDR1 MNHEY and CDR2 SMNVEV (reference sequence). CDR3 size: 13 residues. Between the trimmed V and J ends, which lost 4 bases and 3 bases, there was a span of 10 bases. The rearrangement joins TRBV27 to TRBJ2-7, with unresolved D. This receptor was obtained from an adult man with Graves' ophthalmopathy. Sequencing was done on a sample of peripheral blood. The CDR3 is CASSSGKGYEQYF. Here the CDR3 DNA reads TGTGCCAGCAGTTCCGGTAAGGGCTACGAGCAGTACTTC.